A selection of T cell receptor beta chains follows, all from one sample in a study of blood T cell repertoires in COVID-19. Only in-frame clones appear in the TCRdb table, and some are missing; sequencing was by immunoSEQ multiplex PCR. This table holds over 150,000 clones, around 86% found once. Sequences were obtained from peripheral blood. The receptors were gathered from a man aged 35-49 years with active or convalescent COVID-19. The CDR3 runs from the conserved cysteine through the conserved F or W. D genes are given only for firm matches. Not all rows give a size; the values are once, few, many and, for expanded clones, a class.

v_gene: TRBV5-1; abundance: NA; d_gene: TRBD1; j_gene: TRBJ1-2; len: 13; CDR3aa: CASGPRQGGGYTF; CDR3nt: TGCGCCAGCGGACCCCGACAGGGAGGTGGCTACACCTTC
v_gene: TRBV7-8; abundance: NA; d_gene: NA; j_gene: TRBJ2-5; len: 12; CDR3aa: CASSPVGETQYF; CDR3nt: TGTGCCAGCAGCCCGGTCGGGGAGACCCAGTACTTC
v_gene: TRBV7-8; abundance: NA; d_gene: NA; j_gene: TRBJ2-5; len: 14; CDR3aa: CASSARTGQETQYF; CDR3nt: TGTGCCAGCAGCGCGAGGACGGGACAAGAGACCCAGTACTTC
v_gene: TRBV11-2; abundance: NA; d_gene: TRBD1; j_gene: TRBJ2-1; len: 12; CDR3aa: CASRGTGNEQFF; CDR3nt: TGTGCCAGCAGAGGGACAGGCAATGAGCAGTTCTTC
v_gene: TRBV27; abundance: NA; d_gene: NA; j_gene: TRBJ1-3; len: 15; CDR3aa: CASSLSGRGWNTIYF; CDR3nt: TGTGCCAGCAGTTTATCAGGCAGGGGTTGGAACACCATATATTTT
v_gene: TRBV3-1/TRBV3-2; abundance: NA; d_gene: TRBD2; j_gene: TRBJ2-7; len: 22; CDR3aa: CASSPYYPAPGLAGGHTYEQYF; CDR3nt: TGTGCCAGCAGCCCCTACTACCCTGCACCGGGACTAGCGGGGGGTCACACCTACGAGCAGTACTTC
v_gene: TRBV19; abundance: NA; d_gene: NA; j_gene: TRBJ1-4; len: 16; CDR3aa: CASSMGAGVDYEKLFF; CDR3nt: TGTGCCAGTAGTATGGGTGCAGGGGTGGATTATGAAAAACTGTTTTTT
v_gene: TRBV7-9; abundance: NA; d_gene: NA; j_gene: TRBJ1-2; len: 13; CDR3aa: CASIPWPGNGYTF; CDR3nt: TGTGCCAGCATCCCCTGGCCCGGGAATGGCTACACCTTC
v_gene: TRBV20-1; abundance: NA; d_gene: TRBD2; j_gene: TRBJ2-2; len: 14; CDR3aa: CSASFGGAAGELFF; CDR3nt: TGCAGTGCTAGTTTCGGGGGGGCGGCCGGGGAGCTGTTTTTT
v_gene: TRBV28; abundance: NA; d_gene: NA; j_gene: TRBJ2-1; len: 13; CDR3aa: CASRSPDRSEQFF; CDR3nt: TGTGCCAGCAGATCTCCTGACAGGTCTGAGCAGTTCTTC
v_gene: TRBV7-9; abundance: NA; d_gene: NA; j_gene: TRBJ2-5; len: 15; CDR3aa: CASSLTAQFQETQYF; CDR3nt: TGTGCCAGCAGCTTAACAGCTCAGTTTCAAGAGACCCAGTACTTC
v_gene: TRBV2; abundance: once; d_gene: NA; j_gene: TRBJ2-7; len: 14; CDR3aa: CASSYTGQGYEQYF; CDR3nt: TGTGCCAGCAGTTACACTGGGCAGGGCTACGAGCAGTACTTC
v_gene: TRBV11-3; abundance: once; d_gene: NA; j_gene: TRBJ1-1; len: 14; CDR3aa: CASSLTSMDTEAFF; CDR3nt: TGTGCCAGCAGCTTAACGTCTATGGACACTGAAGCTTTCTTT
v_gene: TRBV11-3; abundance: NA; d_gene: NA; j_gene: TRBJ2-7; len: 12; CDR3aa: CASSFLSYEQYF; CDR3nt: TGTGCCAGCAGCTTCCTTAGCTACGAGCAGTACTTC
v_gene: TRBV18; abundance: once; d_gene: TRBD1; j_gene: TRBJ2-3; len: 13; CDR3aa: CASSRQGGDTQYF; CDR3nt: TGTGCCAGCTCGCGACAGGGCGGGGATACGCAGTATTTT
v_gene: TRBV5-5; abundance: NA; d_gene: TRBD1; j_gene: TRBJ2-7; len: 14; CDR3aa: CASSPPGGSDEQYF; CDR3nt: TGTGCCAGCAGCCCCCCAGGGGGCTCGGACGAGCAGTACTTC
v_gene: TRBV7-2; abundance: NA; d_gene: NA; j_gene: TRBJ1-4; len: 16; CDR3aa: CASSFFIIGQTEKLFF; CDR3nt: TGTGCCAGCAGCTTTTTCATTATCGGACAGACTGAAAAACTGTTTTTT
v_gene: TRBV11-3; abundance: NA; d_gene: NA; j_gene: TRBJ2-5; len: 15; CDR3aa: CASSLARRVEETQYF; CDR3nt: TGTGCCAGCAGCTTAGCCCGACGGGTTGAGGAGACCCAGTACTTC
v_gene: TRBV7-3; abundance: NA; d_gene: TRBD2; j_gene: TRBJ2-6; len: 18; CDR3aa: CASSLNLAGGSGANVLTF; CDR3nt: TGTGCCAGCAGCTTAAACTTGGCGGGGGGCTCTGGGGCCAACGTCCTGACTTTC
v_gene: TRBV10-2; abundance: NA; d_gene: NA; j_gene: TRBJ1-6; len: 13; CDR3aa: CASSDQGNSPLHF; CDR3nt: TGCGCCAGCAGTGACCAGGGTAATTCACCCCTCCACTTT
v_gene: TRBV18; abundance: NA; d_gene: NA; j_gene: TRBJ2-7; len: 14; CDR3aa: CASSPMAGNYEQYF; CDR3nt: TGTGCCAGCTCACCGATGGCAGGGAACTACGAGCAGTACTTC
v_gene: TRBV4-2; abundance: once; d_gene: TRBD2; j_gene: TRBJ2-1; len: 15; CDR3aa: CASSPGTSGYNEQFF; CDR3nt: TGTGCCAGCAGCCCCGGGACTAGCGGTTACAATGAGCAGTTCTTC
v_gene: TRBV5-4; abundance: NA; d_gene: TRBD2; j_gene: TRBJ2-3; len: 17; CDR3aa: CASSFTSGGGSRDTQYF; CDR3nt: TGTGCCAGCAGCTTTACTAGCGGGGGAGGGAGTCGAGATACGCAGTATTTT
v_gene: TRBV7-2; abundance: NA; d_gene: TRBD1; j_gene: TRBJ1-1; len: 14; CDR3aa: CASSSAGGWGEAFF; CDR3nt: TGTGCCAGCAGCTCCGCAGGGGGCTGGGGTGAAGCTTTCTTT
v_gene: TRBV10-3; abundance: NA; d_gene: NA; j_gene: TRBJ2-7; len: 13; CDR3aa: CAISDGTPAEQYF; CDR3nt: TGTGCCATCAGTGACGGGACACCTGCCGAGCAGTACTTC
v_gene: TRBV19; abundance: once; d_gene: TRBD1; j_gene: TRBJ2-2; len: 14; CDR3aa: CAAAPGQGIRELFF; CDR3nt: TGTGCCGCAGCACCGGGACAGGGAATCCGGGAGCTGTTTTTT
v_gene: TRBV9; abundance: NA; d_gene: TRBD2; j_gene: TRBJ2-5; len: 16; CDR3aa: CASSVGIAGFQETQYF; CDR3nt: TGTGCCAGCAGCGTAGGCATAGCGGGTTTTCAAGAGACCCAGTACTTC
v_gene: TRBV11-3; abundance: NA; d_gene: TRBD2; j_gene: TRBJ2-5; len: 13; CDR3aa: CASSTGGGETQYF; CDR3nt: TGTGCCAGCAGCACCGGGGGGGGAGAGACCCAGTACTTC
v_gene: TRBV12-2; abundance: NA; d_gene: NA; j_gene: TRBJ2-7; len: 16; CDR3aa: CASRPHRGRVSHEQYF; CDR3nt: TGTGCAAGTCGCCCACACAGGGGCCGCGTGTCGCACGAGCAGTACTTC
v_gene: TRBV5-4; abundance: NA; d_gene: TRBD2; j_gene: TRBJ2-3; len: 13; CDR3aa: CASSLAGGNTQYF; CDR3nt: TGTGCCAGCAGCTTAGCGGGGGGGAATACGCAGTATTTT
v_gene: TRBV7-2; abundance: once; d_gene: TRBD2; j_gene: TRBJ2-5; len: 17; CDR3aa: CASSLEGLLAGAGTQYF; CDR3nt: TGTGCCAGCAGCTTAGAAGGTTTACTAGCGGGGGCTGGGACCCAGTACTTC
v_gene: TRBV5-1; abundance: NA; d_gene: TRBD2; j_gene: TRBJ2-3; len: 16; CDR3aa: CASSSGTSFTTDTQYF; CDR3nt: TGCGCCAGCAGCTCCGGGACTAGCTTTACCACAGATACGCAGTATTTT
v_gene: TRBV6-5; abundance: NA; d_gene: TRBD1; j_gene: TRBJ1-5; len: 14; CDR3aa: CASSAQGINQPQHF; CDR3nt: TGTGCCAGCAGCGCACAGGGGATCAATCAGCCCCAGCATTTT
v_gene: TRBV5-4; abundance: NA; d_gene: NA; j_gene: TRBJ1-1; len: 15; CDR3aa: CASSLGGQMNTEAFF; CDR3nt: TGTGCCAGCAGCTTGGGGGGCCAAATGAACACTGAAGCTTTCTTT
v_gene: TRBV15; abundance: NA; d_gene: TRBD2; j_gene: TRBJ2-1; len: 16; CDR3aa: CATSRGRGLSYNEQFF; CDR3nt: TGTGCCACCAGCAGAGGAAGGGGACTATCTTACAATGAGCAGTTCTTC
v_gene: TRBV5-5; abundance: NA; d_gene: NA; j_gene: TRBJ1-2; len: 13; CDR3aa: CASSSGLQRGYTF; CDR3nt: TGTGCCAGCAGTAGCGGACTCCAGAGGGGCTACACCTTC
v_gene: TRBV2; abundance: NA; d_gene: NA; j_gene: TRBJ1-6; len: 13; CDR3aa: CASSGGRNSPLHF; CDR3nt: TGTGCCAGCAGTGGGGGGCGTAATTCACCCCTCCACTTT
v_gene: TRBV10-2; abundance: NA; d_gene: TRBD1; j_gene: TRBJ2-3; len: 13; CDR3aa: CASRTGSTDTQYF; CDR3nt: TGCGCCAGCAGGACAGGGTCCACAGATACGCAGTATTTT
v_gene: TRBV2; abundance: NA; d_gene: NA; j_gene: TRBJ2-3; len: 14; CDR3aa: CASRGGLSTDTQYF; CDR3nt: TGTGCCAGCAGGGGGGGGCTCAGCACAGATACGCAGTATTTT
v_gene: TRBV5-5; abundance: NA; d_gene: NA; j_gene: TRBJ1-6; len: 14; CDR3aa: CASSSHGDNSPLHF; CDR3nt: TGTGCCAGCAGCTCCCACGGGGATAATTCACCCCTCCACTTT
v_gene: TRBV12-3/TRBV12-4; abundance: NA; d_gene: NA; j_gene: TRBJ1-2; len: 13; CDR3aa: CASSHGRGYGYTF; CDR3nt: TGTGCCAGCAGCCACGGGAGGGGCTATGGCTACACCTTC
v_gene: TRBV7-8; abundance: NA; d_gene: NA; j_gene: TRBJ2-2; len: 12; CDR3aa: CASSEPTGELFF; CDR3nt: TGTGCCAGCAGCGAGCCCACCGGGGAGCTGTTTTTT
v_gene: TRBV9; abundance: few; d_gene: TRBD2; j_gene: TRBJ2-5; len: 15; CDR3aa: CASSAKGLPKETQYF; CDR3nt: TGTGCCAGCAGCGCGAAGGGACTACCCAAAGAGACCCAGTACTTC
v_gene: TRBV5-1; abundance: NA; d_gene: NA; j_gene: TRBJ1-4; len: 14; CDR3aa: CASSSPGSNEKLFF; CDR3nt: TGCGCCAGCAGCTCCCCAGGGTCTAATGAAAAACTGTTTTTT
v_gene: TRBV9; abundance: NA; d_gene: TRBD1; j_gene: TRBJ1-3; len: 15; CDR3aa: CASSYRGSSGNTIYF; CDR3nt: TGTGCCAGCAGCTACAGGGGGAGCTCTGGAAACACCATATATTTT
v_gene: TRBV3-1/TRBV3-2; abundance: NA; d_gene: NA; j_gene: TRBJ2-1; len: 14; CDR3aa: CASSHSPEDNEQFF; CDR3nt: TGTGCCAGCAGCCATTCCCCAGAAGACAATGAGCAGTTCTTC
v_gene: TRBV9; abundance: NA; d_gene: TRBD2; j_gene: TRBJ2-3; len: 18; CDR3aa: CASSVEAVAGGFGDTQYF; CDR3nt: TGTGCCAGCAGCGTAGAGGCCGTGGCGGGGGGGTTTGGAGATACGCAGTATTTT
v_gene: TRBV30; abundance: NA; d_gene: TRBD2; j_gene: TRBJ2-3; len: 13; CDR3aa: CAWKFSGVDTQYF; CDR3nt: TGTGCCTGGAAATTTAGCGGGGTAGATACGCAGTATTTT
v_gene: TRBV5-5; abundance: NA; d_gene: NA; j_gene: TRBJ2-7; len: 14; CDR3aa: CASSLSGQAYEQYF; CDR3nt: TGTGCCAGCAGCTTGTCCGGCCAGGCCTACGAGCAGTACTTC
v_gene: TRBV27; abundance: few; d_gene: TRBD2; j_gene: TRBJ2-1; len: 15; CDR3aa: CASTLRAGAYNEQFF; CDR3nt: TGTGCCAGCACCTTGAGAGCGGGGGCCTACAATGAGCAGTTCTTC